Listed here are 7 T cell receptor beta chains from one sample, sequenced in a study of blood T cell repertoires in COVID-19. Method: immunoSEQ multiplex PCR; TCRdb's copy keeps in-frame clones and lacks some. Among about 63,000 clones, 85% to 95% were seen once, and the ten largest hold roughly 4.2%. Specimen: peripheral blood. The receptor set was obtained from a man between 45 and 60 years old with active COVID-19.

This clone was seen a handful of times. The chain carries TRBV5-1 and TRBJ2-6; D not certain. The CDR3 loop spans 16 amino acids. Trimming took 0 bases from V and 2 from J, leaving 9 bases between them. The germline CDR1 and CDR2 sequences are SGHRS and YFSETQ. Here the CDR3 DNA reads TGCGCCAGCAGCTTGGATGGCACCCCTGGGGCCAACGTCCTGACTTTC. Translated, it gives CASSLDGTPGANVLTF.

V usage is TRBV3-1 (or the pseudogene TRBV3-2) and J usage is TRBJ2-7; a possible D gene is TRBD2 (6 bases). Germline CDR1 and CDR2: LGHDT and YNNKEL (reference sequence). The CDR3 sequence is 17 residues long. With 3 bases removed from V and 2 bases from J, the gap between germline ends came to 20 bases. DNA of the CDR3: TGTGCCAGCAGCCAGTCTCGGGAGACAAGTGGGGCCTACGAGCAGTACTTC. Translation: CASSQSRETSGAYEQYF.

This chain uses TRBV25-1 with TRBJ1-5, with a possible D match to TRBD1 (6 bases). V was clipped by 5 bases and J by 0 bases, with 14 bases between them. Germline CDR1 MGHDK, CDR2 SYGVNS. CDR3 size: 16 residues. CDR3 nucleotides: TGTGCCAGCAGTCCTCGGGACACCGATAGCAATCAGCCCCAGCATTTT. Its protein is CASSPRDTDSNQPQHF.

The CDR3 region is CASSSPGSRTQYF. The CDR3 DNA reads as TGTGCCAGCAGTTCTCCGGGGTCGCGGACCCAGTACTTC. The chain carries TRBV6-5 and TRBJ2-5; TRBD2 is a possible D gene (5 bases). Per germline, CDR1 MNHEY and CDR2 SVGAGI. V was trimmed by 4 bases and J by 7 bases, leaving 13 bases between them. This CDR3 has 13 residues.

The CDR3 region has the DNA TGTGCCAGCAACGTCAGGGGACAGGGCGGCAGCTATGGCTACACCTTC. Translating gives CASNVRGQGGSYGYTF. The V and J genes are TRBV28 and TRBJ1-2; 9 nucleotides line up with TRBD1. J lost 4 bases, V lost 7 bases, and 13 bases had no gene match. In germline, CDR1 is MDHEN, CDR2 SYDVKM. CDR3 length: 16 amino acids.

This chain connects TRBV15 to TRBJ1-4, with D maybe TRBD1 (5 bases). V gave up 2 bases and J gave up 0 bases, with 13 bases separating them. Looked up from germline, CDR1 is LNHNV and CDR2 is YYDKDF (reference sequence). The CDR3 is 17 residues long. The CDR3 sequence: CATSRPPGVSTNEKLFF. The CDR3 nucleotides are TGTGCCACCAGCAGACCCCCGGGGGTTTCAACTAATGAAAAACTGTTTTTT.

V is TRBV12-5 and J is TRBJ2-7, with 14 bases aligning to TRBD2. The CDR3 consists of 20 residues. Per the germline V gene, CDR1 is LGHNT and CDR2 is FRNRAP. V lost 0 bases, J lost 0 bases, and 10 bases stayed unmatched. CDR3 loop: CASGLVGGLAGAFSSYEQYF. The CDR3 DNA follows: TGTGCTAGTGGTTTGGTAGGGGGACTAGCGGGAGCCTTTAGCTCCTACGAGCAGTACTTC. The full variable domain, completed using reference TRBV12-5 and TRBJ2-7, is DARVTQTPRHKVTEMGQEVTMRCQPILGHNTVFWYRQTMMQGLELLAYFRNRAPLDDSGMPKDRFSAEMPDATLATLKIQPSEPRDSAVYFCASGLVGGLAGAFSSYEQYFGPGTRLTVT.